This TCR beta chain was identified in a study of blood T cells in healthy people across ages. The wider study: Researchers report that template switching captured about one barcoded beta molecule per two T cells.

Study findings and constraints: There were more naive CD4+ cells and higher diversity in long-lived donors than in aged donors.

This clonotype rates as medium-sized (0.01 to 0.1%). Its antigen is not identified. Trimming removed 0 bases from V and 10 bases from J; junction bases left unmatched: 4. Germline assignment: CDR1 SGHTA and CDR2 FQGNSA. The CDR3 is made up of 14 amino acids. Primers used in a second PCR of about 6 to 11 cycles were a sample-barcoded 5' primer and a J-beta primer mix. MiXCR, applied by TCRdb to the 5' RACE reads, yields one record per CDR3 protein. The profile shows about a million distinct CDR3 sequences, more than 30% of them singletons. Sample donors were healthy Caucasian individuals that came from Russia, aged roughly 6 to 100.

Sample: blood. The receptor comes from a man between 18 and 29 years old in good health. V usage is TRBV7-2 and J usage is TRBJ2-1, with TRBD2 identical over 9 bases. The CDR3 loop is CASSLASGGWEQFF. The CDR3, as DNA: TGTGCCAGCAGCTTAGCTAGCGGGGGTTGGGAGCAGTTCTTC.